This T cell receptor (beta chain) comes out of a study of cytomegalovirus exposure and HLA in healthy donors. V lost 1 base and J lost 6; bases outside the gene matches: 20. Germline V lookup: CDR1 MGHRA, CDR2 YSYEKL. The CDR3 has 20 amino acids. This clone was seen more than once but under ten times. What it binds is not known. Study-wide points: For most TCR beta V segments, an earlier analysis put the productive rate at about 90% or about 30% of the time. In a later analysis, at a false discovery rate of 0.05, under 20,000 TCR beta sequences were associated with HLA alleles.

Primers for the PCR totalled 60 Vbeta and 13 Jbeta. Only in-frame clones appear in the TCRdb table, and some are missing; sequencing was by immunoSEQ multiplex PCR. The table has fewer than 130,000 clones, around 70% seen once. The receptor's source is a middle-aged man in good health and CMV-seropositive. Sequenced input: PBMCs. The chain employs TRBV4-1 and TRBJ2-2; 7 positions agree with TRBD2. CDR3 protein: CASSQARQGGLVQPAGELFF. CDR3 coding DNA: TGCGCCAGCAGCCAAGCAAGGCAGGGAGGACTAGTTCAACCCGCCGGGGAGCTGTTTTTT.